This TCR beta chain was sequenced during a study of T cell repertoires in cytomegalovirus infection. On the study more broadly: HLA-C-restricted CMV epitopes, recently identified, and well-studied HLA-B-restricted ones were used by the study. The study's findings and limits: CMV carriers having the relevant HLA were flagged by cumulative public TCR beta family frequency.

One entry per CDR3 protein, called by TCRdb with MiXCR from the reads. The sample holds about 100,000 distinct CDR3 sequences, 25% to 35% seen once. Germline lookup yields CDR1 SGHTA and CDR2 FQGNSA. The V and J ends lost 5 bases and 0 bases respectively, with 14 bases between them. The CDR3 is 16 residues long. In this sample, this clonotype turned up many times. Its antigen is as yet unknown. The source of this sequence is a human donor in good health (CMV status not recorded). Some clones in this sample may be carry-over from other donors' samples. The sample in question was CD8+ T cells from cultured PBMCs, obtained from culture after CMV antigen stimulation. This rearrangement joins TRBV7-2 to TRBJ2-1; perhaps TRBD1 as D (6 bases). CDR3 residues: CASSPFRGSSYNEQFF. The CDR3 DNA reads TGTGCCAGCAGCCCATTTAGGGGGAGCTCCTACAATGAGCAGTTCTTC.